These 27 T cell receptor beta chains share one sample of origin, sequenced in a study of shared clonotypes between healthy human individuals. The protocol was immunoSEQ multiplex PCR, while the TCRdb copy is restricted to in-frame clones and leaves out a portion. The sample carries more than 2 million clones, about 94% recorded once. The specimen was naive CD4+ T cells sorted from blood. Subset in this sample: CD45RA+ positively selected. Every receptor here comes from a man aged 18 to 29 in good health.

This sequence joins TRBV28 and TRBJ2-7; 8 nucleotides agree with TRBD1. CDR1 is MDHEN, CDR2 SYDVKM, per germline. The ends lost 3 bases at V and 0 bases at J; junction bases unmatched: 13. The CDR3 sequence is 18 residues long. CDR3 coding DNA: TGTGCCAGCAGTTTTCTCTATCCAACGGACAGGGTCTCCTACGAGCAGTACTTC. Encoded protein: CASSFLYPTDRVSYEQYF. Full variable domain (missing parts from reference TRBV28 and TRBJ2-7): DVKVTQSSRYLVKRTGEKVFLECVQDMDHENMFWYRQDPGLGLRLIYFSYDVKMKEKGDIPEGYSVSREKKERFSLILESASTNQTSMYLCASSFLYPTDRVSYEQYFGPGTRLTVT.

The rearrangement joins TRBV28 to TRBJ1-6; 10 bases map to TRBD1. The germline gives CDR1 MDHEN, CDR2 SYDVKM. Unmatched junction bases numbered 3, after V lost 4 bases and J lost 9 bases. The CDR3 is 14 amino acids. The CDR3 bases are TGTGCCAGCAGTTCCGGACAGGGGGTTTCACCCCTCCACTTT. Amino acid sequence: CASSSGQGVSPLHF. The whole variable domain, filled in from reference TRBV28 and TRBJ1-6, reads DVKVTQSSRYLVKRTGEKVFLECVQDMDHENMFWYRQDPGLGLRLIYFSYDVKMKEKGDIPEGYSVSREKKERFSLILESASTNQTSMYLCASSSGQGVSPLHFGNGTRLTVT.

The CDR3 nucleotides read TGTGCTGGAGGGGAGGGGATCTTGAACACTGAAGCTTTCTTT. Its translation is CAGGEGILNTEAFF. The rearrangement uses TRBV2 and TRBJ1-1; possible D gene TRBD1, 5 bases. The CDR3 totals 14 residues. CDR1 and CDR2 from the germline V gene are SNHLY and FYNNEI.

The gene calls are TRBV19 and TRBJ1-6, with D unclear. CDR3 length: 13 residues. V was clipped by 4 bases and J by 10 bases, with 11 bases between them. From germline, CDR1 is LNHDA and CDR2 SQIVND (reference sequence). The CDR3 region is CASSKWVGSPLHF. Here the CDR3 DNA reads TGTGCCAGTAGTAAGTGGGTTGGGTCACCCCTCCACTTT.

This rearrangement joins TRBV4-3 to TRBJ1-2; the D is unclear. Germline V gives CDR1 LGHNA, CDR2 YSLEER. CDR3 length: 15 residues. V was trimmed by 0 bases and J by 2 bases, leaving 10 bases between them. CDR3 region: CASSQDTGGNYGYTF. The CDR3 bases are TGCGCCAGCAGCCAAGATACGGGCGGAAACTATGGCTACACCTTC.

CDR3 in amino acids: CASSGQGTFF. DNA of the CDR3: TGTGCCAGCAGTGGGCAGGGGACTTTCTTT. V is TRBV2 and J is TRBJ1-1; a possible D gene is TRBD1 (6 bases). Trimming left V 4 bases short and J 12 bases short, with 9 bases between. Germline V gene sequence: CDR1 SNHLY, CDR2 FYNNEI. The CDR3 loop spans 10 amino acids.

The chain has TRBV5-1 and TRBJ1-6; D gene unclear. The CDR3 has 15 residues. Per germline, CDR1 SGHRS and CDR2 YFSETQ. Deletions cut 4 bases from V and 7 bases from J, with 15 bases between. CDR3 region: CASSTWSGLNSPLHF. In DNA, the CDR3 is TGCGCCAGCAGCACCTGGTCGGGTCTCAATTCACCCCTCCACTTT. Based on the CDR3 plus reference TRBV5-1 and TRBJ1-6, the full variable domain is KAGVTQTPRYLIKTRGQQVTLSCSPISGHRSVSWYQQTPGQGLQFLFEYFSETQRNKGNFPGRFSGRQFSNSRSEMNVSTLELGDSALYLCASSTWSGLNSPLHFGNGTRLTVT.

This chain links TRBV10-1 with TRBJ2-3; 8 nucleotides line up with TRBD1. Germline CDR1 and CDR2: WNHNN and SYGVQD (reference sequence). This CDR3 has 14 residues. Trimming at V came to 5 bases and at J to 3 bases, leaving 4 bases not matched to a gene. Here the CDR3 reads CASSQGAITDTQYF. The CDR3 DNA reads as TGCGCCAGCAGTCAGGGGGCAATAACAGATACGCAGTATTTT.

This chain links TRBV28 with TRBJ2-3, with 10 bases matching TRBD1. Germline V CDR1 and CDR2: MDHEN, SYDVKM. The length of the CDR3 is 17 residues. V dropped 1 base and J dropped 5; count of bases not matched to a gene: 9. CDR3 DNA sequence: TGTGCCAGCAGTTTATTGGGCCGGGACAGGGGTGTAGATACGCAGTATTTT. It encodes CASSLLGRDRGVDTQYF.

The rearrangement links TRBV6-1 to TRBJ2-5; either TRBD1 or TRBD2 may supply D (6 bases each). V dropped 2 bases and J dropped 7 bases, with 14 bases sitting between them. CDR1 and CDR2 (germline): MNHNS, SASEGT. The CDR3 runs to 14 residues. The CDR3 DNA is TGTGCCAGCAGTGAACGGCAGGGGCGGGGGACCCAGTACTTC. This translates into CASSERQGRGTQYF.

The V gene is TRBV28, the J gene TRBJ1-6, with 7 positions matching TRBD1. The CDR3 covers 15 residues. From germline, CDR1 is MDHEN and CDR2 SYDVKM. The V and J ends lost 7 bases and 7 bases, in that order; junction bases with no gene match: 10. CDR3 residues: CASTFYKGANSPLHF. DNA of the CDR3: TGTGCCAGCACCTTCTACAAGGGGGCGAATTCACCCCTCCACTTT. Full variable domain (outside the CDR3, taken from reference TRBV28 and TRBJ1-6): DVKVTQSSRYLVKRTGEKVFLECVQDMDHENMFWYRQDPGLGLRLIYFSYDVKMKEKGDIPEGYSVSREKKERFSLILESASTNQTSMYLCASTFYKGANSPLHFGNGTRLTVT.

With respect to this clone: Other DNA sequences within the sample encode an identical CDR3. This chain uses TRBV18 with TRBJ1-4; TRBD1 aligns across 7 bases. V was pared by 3 bases and J by 5 bases, with 3 bases of the junction left unmatched. Looked up from germline, CDR1 is KGHSH and CDR2 is LQKENI. This CDR3 contains 14 residues. In DNA form, the CDR3 reads TGTGCCAGCTCACCCGGGACAGCAAATGAAAAACTGTTTTTT. Its translation is CASSPGTANEKLFF.

V is TRBV6-1 and J is TRBJ1-1; a weak D match, TRBD1 (5 bases). Per the germline V gene, CDR1 is MNHNS and CDR2 is SASEGT. CDR3 length: 14 residues. The CDR3 DNA is TGTGCGATCGAGGGGCCAGTAATGAACACTGAAGCTTTCTTT. Its translation: CAIEGPVMNTEAFF.

This clone has only one observation. The rearrangement uses TRBV11-2 and TRBJ1-2, with D maybe TRBD1 (5 bases). CDR1 is SGHAT, CDR2 FQNNGV, per germline. Trimming removed 5 bases at V and 0 bases at J, with 13 bases between. The CDR3 contains 15 residues. CDR3 loop: CASSPRDLSNYGYTF. The CDR3 coding sequence is TGTGCCAGCAGCCCCAGGGACCTGTCTAACTATGGCTACACCTTC.

The sample holds a few counts of this clone. The rearrangement links TRBV30 to TRBJ1-1; D is unresolved. The CDR3 spans 14 residues. Germline CDR1 GTSNPN, CDR2 SVGIG (reference sequence). The ends were cut back, 4 bases at V and 6 bases at J, with 18 bases in the middle. The CDR3, as DNA: TGTGCCTGGACCGACGTGCGGTGGGAGCCTGAAGCTTTCTTT. Translating gives CAWTDVRWEPEAFF.

The rearrangement uses TRBV9 and TRBJ2-5; D not certain. V lost 0 bases, J lost 5 bases, and 14 bases lay in between. CDR3 length equals 15 residues. Germline CDR1 reads SGDLS; CDR2 reads YYNGEE. DNA of the CDR3: TGTGCCAGCAGCGTAGGGCCTGCGGAGTGGGAGACCCAGTACTTC. This sequence encodes CASSVGPAEWETQYF.

This rearrangement joins TRBV10-1 to TRBJ1-1, with 7 bases identical to TRBD1. V trimming: 6 bases; J trimming: 7 bases; junction bases outside the gene matches: 5. The CDR3 runs 12 residues. Germline assignment: CDR1 WNHNN and CDR2 SYGVQD (reference sequence). The CDR3 nucleotides are TGCGCCAGCAGGAGTGCAGGGGGTGAAGCTTTCTTT. The encoded protein is CASRSAGGEAFF.

The V and J genes are TRBV9 and TRBJ1-2; the match to TRBD1 covers 10 bases. CDR1 is SGDLS and CDR2 is YYNGEE in the germline V gene. The J segment lost 8 bases and the V segment lost 3 bases, leaving 10 bases of the junction unmatched. This CDR3 comprises 15 residues. CDR3 protein: CASSARTGGEGGYTF. The CDR3 DNA reads as TGTGCCAGCAGCGCCAGGACAGGGGGAGAGGGCGGCTACACCTTC.

The chain recombines TRBV4-1 with TRBJ2-3; TRBD2 matches 10 bases. J gave up 6 bases and V 3 bases, and 3 bases lay outside the gene matches. This CDR3 contains 14 residues. Germline CDR1 is MGHRA and CDR2 is YSYEKL. This CDR3 is CASSQGTSEDTQYF. The CDR3, as DNA: TGCGCCAGCAGCCAGGGGACTAGCGAGGATACGCAGTATTTT.

This clone has only a few counts. The chain joins TRBV10-3 to TRBJ2-2; D not resolved. CDR3 length: 15 amino acids. The V and J ends lost 7 bases and 5 bases respectively, with 17 bases between them. The V gene's germline CDR1 is ENHRY and CDR2 SYGVKD. DNA of the CDR3: TGTGCCATCAAGGCTTTCCAGTTAGGGACCGGGGAGCTGTTTTTT. Amino acid sequence: CAIKAFQLGTGELFF.

The table lists this clone with a count of one. V usage is TRBV10-2 and J usage is TRBJ1-1; no reliable D call. The CDR3 is 13 amino acids. Germline loops: CDR1 WSHSY, CDR2 SAAADI. V was trimmed by 8 bases and J by 3 bases, leaving 13 bases between them. CDR3: CASRNWADTEAFF. The CDR3 bases are TGCGCCAGCCGAAACTGGGCAGACACTGAAGCTTTCTTT.

This chain uses TRBV28 with TRBJ2-1; 7 nucleotides match TRBD1. The CDR3 covers 14 residues. Germline V gene lookup returns CDR1 MDHEN and CDR2 SYDVKM. The junction had 4 bases not matched to a gene; V was cut back by 6 bases and J by 2 bases. Here the CDR3 reads CASRQTGTYNEQFF. In DNA, the CDR3 is TGTGCCAGCAGACAGACAGGGACCTACAATGAGCAGTTCTTC.

The genes are TRBV4-1 and TRBJ2-7; D uncertain. The CDR3 spans 17 residues. Deletions cut 1 base from V and 1 base from J, with 17 bases between. Germline V gene lookup returns CDR1 MGHRA and CDR2 YSYEKL. The CDR3 reads CASSQVLPGQGSYEQYF. The CDR3 DNA reads as TGCGCCAGCAGCCAAGTTTTGCCAGGCCAAGGGTCCTACGAGCAGTACTTC.

V gene TRBV2 combines with J gene TRBJ1-2; D remains ambiguous. V lost 5 bases, J lost 5 bases, and 12 bases lay in between. CDR1 and CDR2 from the germline V gene are SNHLY and FYNNEI. This CDR3 is 13 amino acids long. In nucleotides, the CDR3 is TGTGCCAGCAGTCCTAGGACGTCGTATGGCTACACCTTC. This translates into CASSPRTSYGYTF.

The V gene is TRBV7-2, the J gene TRBJ2-2; D gene ambiguous. Per the germline V gene, CDR1 is SGHTA and CDR2 is FQGNSA. There are 14 residues in the CDR3. V was trimmed by 5 bases and J by 7 bases, leaving 14 bases between them. The CDR3 DNA sequence: TGTGCCAGCAGCCCGGAAAGTGTGTTCGGGGAGCTGTTTTTT. It translates to CASSPESVFGELFF.

Concerning this clone: The identical CDR3 is also encoded by other nucleotide sequences in the sample. This rearrangement joins TRBV18 to TRBJ2-5, with 9 bases lining up with TRBD2. After removal of 3 bases from V and 2 bases from J, the junction contained 4 bases not matched to a gene. The germline CDR1 and CDR2 sequences are KGHSH and LQKENI. The CDR3 has 15 residues. The DNA of the CDR3 is TGTGCCAGCTCACCGGGGCTAGCGGGGCAAGAGACCCAGTACTTC. Residues: CASSPGLAGQETQYF.

Concerning this clone itself: Other nucleotide sequences in the sample specify the same CDR3. The chain carries TRBV5-1 and TRBJ2-7, with TRBD2 identical over 12 bases. V dropped 4 bases and J dropped 1; count of bases not matched to a gene: 3. Looked up from germline, CDR1 is SGHRS and CDR2 is YFSETQ. The CDR3 is 15 amino acids. The CDR3 DNA is TGCGCCAGCAGCCTAGGACTAGCGGGGTCCTACGAGCAGTACTTC. Amino acids: CASSLGLAGSYEQYF.